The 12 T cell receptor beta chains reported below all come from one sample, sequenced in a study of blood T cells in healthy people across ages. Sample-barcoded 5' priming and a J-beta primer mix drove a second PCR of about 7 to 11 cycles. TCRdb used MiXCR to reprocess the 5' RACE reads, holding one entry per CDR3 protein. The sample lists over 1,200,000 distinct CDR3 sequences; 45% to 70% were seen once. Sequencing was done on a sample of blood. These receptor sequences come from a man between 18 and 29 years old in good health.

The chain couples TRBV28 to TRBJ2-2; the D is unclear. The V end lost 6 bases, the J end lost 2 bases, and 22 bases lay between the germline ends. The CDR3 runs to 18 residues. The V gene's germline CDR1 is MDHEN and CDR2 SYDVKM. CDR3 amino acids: CASSTALTRQKNTGELFF. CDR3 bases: TGTGCCAGCAGCACCGCTCTTACGCGGCAGAAAAACACCGGGGAGCTGTTTTTT.

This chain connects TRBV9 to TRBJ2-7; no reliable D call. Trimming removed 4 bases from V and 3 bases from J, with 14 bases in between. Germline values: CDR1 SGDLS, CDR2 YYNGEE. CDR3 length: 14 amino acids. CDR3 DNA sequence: TGTGCCAGCAGCACATCAGATACCGGCTACGAGCAGTACTTC. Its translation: CASSTSDTGYEQYF.

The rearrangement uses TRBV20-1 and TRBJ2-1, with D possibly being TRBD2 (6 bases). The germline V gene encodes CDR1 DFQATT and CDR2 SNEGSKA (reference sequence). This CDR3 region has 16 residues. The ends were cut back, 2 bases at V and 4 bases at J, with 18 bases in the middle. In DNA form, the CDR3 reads TGCAGTGCTAGACCCATTATGGCTAGCGCTTACAATGAGCAGTTCTTC. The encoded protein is CSARPIMASAYNEQFF.

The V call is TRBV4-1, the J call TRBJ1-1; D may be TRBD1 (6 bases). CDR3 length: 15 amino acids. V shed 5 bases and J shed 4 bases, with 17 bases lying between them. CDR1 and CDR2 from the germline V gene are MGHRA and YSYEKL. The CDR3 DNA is TGCGCCAGCAGCTGGGACATCCGGTCAGGCACTGAAGCTTTCTTT. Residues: CASSWDIRSGTEAFF.

For the CDR3, the DNA is TGCAGTGCTAGTAACAGGGCGAACACTGAAGCTTTCTTT. It specifies CSASNRANTEAFF. The genes are TRBV20-1 and TRBJ1-1, with D perhaps TRBD1 (6 bases). Trimming removed 3 bases from V and 1 base from J, with 9 bases in between. CDR3 length: 13 amino acids. Germline lookup yields CDR1 DFQATT and CDR2 SNEGSKA (reference sequence).

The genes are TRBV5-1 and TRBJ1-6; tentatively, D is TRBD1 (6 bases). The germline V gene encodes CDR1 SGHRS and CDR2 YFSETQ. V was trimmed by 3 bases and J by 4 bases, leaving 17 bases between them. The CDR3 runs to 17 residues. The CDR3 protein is CASSSHQGSGYNSPLHF. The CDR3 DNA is TGCGCCAGCAGCTCACACCAGGGGAGCGGGTATAATTCACCCCTCCACTTT. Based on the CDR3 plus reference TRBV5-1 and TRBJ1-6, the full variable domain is KAGVTQTPRYLIKTRGQQVTLSCSPISGHRSVSWYQQTPGQGLQFLFEYFSETQRNKGNFPGRFSGRQFSNSRSEMNVSTLELGDSALYLCASSSHQGSGYNSPLHFGNGTRLTVT.

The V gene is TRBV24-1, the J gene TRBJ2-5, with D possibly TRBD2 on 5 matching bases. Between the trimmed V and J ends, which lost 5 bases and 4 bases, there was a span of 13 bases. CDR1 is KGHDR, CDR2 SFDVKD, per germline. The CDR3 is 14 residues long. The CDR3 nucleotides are TGTGCCACCAGTGGTTGGGAGCCGGCAGAGACCCAGTACTTC. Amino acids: CATSGWEPAETQYF.

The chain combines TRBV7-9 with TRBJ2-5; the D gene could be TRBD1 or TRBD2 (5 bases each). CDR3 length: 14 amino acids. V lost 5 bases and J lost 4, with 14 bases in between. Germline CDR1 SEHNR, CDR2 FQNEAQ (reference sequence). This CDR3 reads CASSTQGGRETQYF. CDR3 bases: TGTGCCAGCAGCACCCAGGGCGGGCGAGAGACCCAGTACTTC. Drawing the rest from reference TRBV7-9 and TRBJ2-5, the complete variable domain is DTGVSQNPRHKITKRGQNVTFRCDPISEHNRLYWYRQTLGQGPEFLTYFQNEAQLEKSRLLSDRFSAERPKGSFSTLEIQRTEQGDSAMYLCASSTQGGRETQYFGPGTRLLVL.

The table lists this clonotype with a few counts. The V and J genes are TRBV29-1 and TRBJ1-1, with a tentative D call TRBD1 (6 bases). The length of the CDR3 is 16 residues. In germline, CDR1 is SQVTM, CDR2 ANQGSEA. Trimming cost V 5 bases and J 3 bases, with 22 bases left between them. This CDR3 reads CSVPLGGGRGDTEAFF. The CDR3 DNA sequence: TGCAGCGTTCCGCTTGGCGGGGGGCGCGGGGACACTGAAGCTTTCTTT.

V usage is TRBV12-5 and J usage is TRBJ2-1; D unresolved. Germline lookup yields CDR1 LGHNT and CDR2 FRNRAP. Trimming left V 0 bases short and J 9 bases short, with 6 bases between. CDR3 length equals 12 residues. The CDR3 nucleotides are TGTGCTAGTGGTTTGGTAGGGCCTGAGCAGTTCTTC. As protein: CASGLVGPEQFF.

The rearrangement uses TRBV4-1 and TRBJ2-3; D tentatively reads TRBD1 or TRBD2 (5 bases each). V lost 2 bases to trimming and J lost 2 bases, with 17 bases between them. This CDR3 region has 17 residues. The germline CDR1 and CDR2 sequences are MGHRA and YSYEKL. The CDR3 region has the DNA TGCGCCAGCAGCCAATCCCCGGGACGAGGAACCACAGATACGCAGTATTTT. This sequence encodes CASSQSPGRGTTDTQYF.

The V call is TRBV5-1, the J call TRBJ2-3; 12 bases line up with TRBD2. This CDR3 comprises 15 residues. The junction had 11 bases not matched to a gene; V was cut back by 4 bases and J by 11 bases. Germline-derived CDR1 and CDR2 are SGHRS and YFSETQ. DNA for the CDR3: TGCGCCAGCAGCCACAGACTAGCGGGGGATAATATGCAGTATTTT. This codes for CASSHRLAGDNMQYF.